The present T cell receptor (beta chain) was sequenced within a study of T cell responses to AZD1222 COVID-19 vaccine. Findings and caveats of the study: There were repertoire samples only from the period after the peak T cell response. Variant regions that are unmutated are reportedly the target of nearly half of spike-specific TCRs. Breadth and depth of Spike-specific TCRs rose after two AZD1222 doses.

TCRdb's copy holds only in-frame clones and misses some; the assay was immunoSEQ multiplex PCR. This sample yields roughly 120,000 clones, of which roughly 88% are seen a single time; approximately 6.6% belongs to the top ten. In regard to this clone: Its target is not known.

The CDR3 has 16 amino acids. V gave up 2 bases and J gave up 4 bases, with 18 bases separating them. Germline lookup yields CDR1 SGHRS and CDR2 YFSETQ. V usage is TRBV5-1 and J usage is TRBJ2-5, with D perhaps TRBD2 (6 bases). Material: peripheral blood, obtained on day 0 of AZD1222 vaccination. The TCR comes from an adult in good health. The CDR3 bases are TGCGCCAGCAGCTTCTTCGCGGGGCGGGTAGGAGAGACCCAGTACTTC. The encoded protein is CASSFFAGRVGETQYF.